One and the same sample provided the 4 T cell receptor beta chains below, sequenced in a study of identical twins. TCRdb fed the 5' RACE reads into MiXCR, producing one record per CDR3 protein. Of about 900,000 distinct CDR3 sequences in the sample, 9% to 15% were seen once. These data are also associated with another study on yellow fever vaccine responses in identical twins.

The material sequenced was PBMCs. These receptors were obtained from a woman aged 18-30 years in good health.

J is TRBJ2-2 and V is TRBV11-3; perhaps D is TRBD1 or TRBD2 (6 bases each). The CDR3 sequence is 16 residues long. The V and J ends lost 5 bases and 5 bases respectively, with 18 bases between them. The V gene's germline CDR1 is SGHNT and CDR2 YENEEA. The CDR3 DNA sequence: TGTGCCAGCAGCCCGAGTTGGGGGGCGAGAACCGGGGAGCTGTTTTTT. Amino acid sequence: CASSPSWGARTGELFF.

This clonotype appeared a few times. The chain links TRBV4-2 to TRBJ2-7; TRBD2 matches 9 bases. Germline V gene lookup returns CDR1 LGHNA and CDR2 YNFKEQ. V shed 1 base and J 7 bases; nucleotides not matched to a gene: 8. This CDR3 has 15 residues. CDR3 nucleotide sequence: TGTGCCAGCAGCCAAGGGATAGCGGGAGTTGAGGAGCAGTACTTC. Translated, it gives CASSQGIAGVEEQYF.

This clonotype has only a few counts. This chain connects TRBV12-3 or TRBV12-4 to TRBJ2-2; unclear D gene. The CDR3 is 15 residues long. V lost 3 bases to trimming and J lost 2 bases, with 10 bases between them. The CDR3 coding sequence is TGTGCCAGCAGTTTCAGTCTTCCAAACACCGGGGAGCTGTTTTTT. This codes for CASSFSLPNTGELFF.

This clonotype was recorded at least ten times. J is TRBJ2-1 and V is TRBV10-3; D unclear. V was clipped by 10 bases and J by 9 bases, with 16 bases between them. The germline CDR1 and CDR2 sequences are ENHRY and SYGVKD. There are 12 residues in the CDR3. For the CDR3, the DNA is TGTGCCAGCTCTACTTTTCTCCTTGAGCAGTTCTTC. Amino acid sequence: CASSTFLLEQFF.